The present entry profiles one TCR beta chain with its context. The antigen is not known. This record belongs to a study of cytomegalovirus exposure and HLA in healthy donors. Findings and limits, study-wide: In a later analysis, HLA-C alleles had the fewest associated TCRs, DRB1 alleles the most. Rare TCR sequences predominated, though certain public TCRs were found in many donors. In an earlier analysis, most TCR beta V segments were productive about 87% or about 30% of the time. The only immune exposure information that was available was CMV serostatus.

The PCR was carried out with 60 Vbeta primers and 13 Jbeta primers. TCRdb's table, derived via immunoSEQ multiplex PCR, lists solely in-frame clones and lacks some. Here the sample spans 120,000 or so clones, about 80% being singletons. V shed 5 bases and J 6 bases; nucleotides not matched to a gene: 13. The CDR3 totals 18 residues. Germline V CDR1 and CDR2: SGHAT, FQNNGV. The clonotype was recovered from a man in his thirties or forties in good health and CMV-seronegative. The V and J genes are TRBV11-2 and TRBJ2-3; 14 bases line up with TRBD2. What was sequenced was PBMCs. CDR3 sequence reads: CASSVAGTSGGRGDTQYF. CDR3 DNA sequence: TGTGCCAGCAGCGTCGCCGGGACTAGCGGGGGCCGCGGGGATACGCAGTATTTT.